The 3 T cell receptor beta chains presented below share a single source sample, sequenced in a study of blood T cells in healthy people across ages. A second PCR, run for about 7 to 11 cycles, used a sample-barcoded 5' primer plus a J-beta primer mix. TCRdb used MiXCR to reprocess the 5' RACE reads, holding one entry per CDR3 protein. In the table there are approximately 780,000 distinct CDR3 sequences, about 26% of which are singletons. The same data also contributed to another study, on T cells of mothers and their children.

Sequencing was done on a sample of blood. These receptors originate from a boy under 18 in good health.

The chain links TRBV12-3 or TRBV12-4 to TRBJ1-6, with D hard to call. V was trimmed by 2 bases and J by 7 bases, leaving 12 bases between them. This CDR3 comprises 15 residues. CDR3 in DNA: TGTGCCAGCAGTTTAACGGGCGGTGCAAATTCACCCCTCCACTTT. Its translation: CASSLTGGANSPLHF.

V and J are TRBV20-1 and TRBJ2-1; 15 bases match TRBD2. The germline V gene encodes CDR1 DFQATT and CDR2 SNEGSKA (reference sequence). Losses at the gene ends were 3 bases for V and 8 bases for J; bases not matched to a gene: 8. The CDR3 is 16 amino acids. The CDR3: CSARTRTSGGADEQFF. The CDR3, as DNA: TGCAGTGCTAGGACCCGGACTAGCGGGGGGGCGGATGAGCAGTTCTTC.

This clonotype has a count of ten or more. The chain carries TRBV24-1 and TRBJ2-3; D not certain. V shed 2 bases and J shed 5 bases, with 10 bases lying between them. The germline CDR1 and CDR2 sequences are KGHDR and SFDVKD. The CDR3 totals 14 residues. CDR3 loop: CATSDSRAGDTQYF. The CDR3 DNA reads TGTGCCACCAGTGATTCTAGGGCCGGAGATACGCAGTATTTT.